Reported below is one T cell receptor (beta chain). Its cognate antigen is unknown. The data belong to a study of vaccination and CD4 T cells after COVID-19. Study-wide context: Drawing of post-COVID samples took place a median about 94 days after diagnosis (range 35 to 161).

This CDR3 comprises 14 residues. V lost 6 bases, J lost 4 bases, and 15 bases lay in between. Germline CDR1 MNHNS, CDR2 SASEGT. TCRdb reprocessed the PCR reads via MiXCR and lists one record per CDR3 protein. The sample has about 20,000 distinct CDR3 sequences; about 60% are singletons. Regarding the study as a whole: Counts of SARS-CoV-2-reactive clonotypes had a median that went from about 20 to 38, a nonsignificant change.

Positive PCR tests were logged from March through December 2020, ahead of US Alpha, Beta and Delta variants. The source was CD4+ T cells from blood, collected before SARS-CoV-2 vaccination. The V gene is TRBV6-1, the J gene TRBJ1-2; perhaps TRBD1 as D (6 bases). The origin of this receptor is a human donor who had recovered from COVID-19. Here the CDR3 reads CASRQSDRFYGYTF. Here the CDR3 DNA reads TGTGCCAGCAGACAATCGGACAGATTCTATGGCTACACCTTC.